The text below deals with one T cell receptor beta chain. The antigen it recognizes is unknown. The library was made by the immunoSEQ multiplex PCR assay. For the multiplex PCR, a mixture combining 60 forward primers for TCR Vbeta segments and 13 reverse primers for TCR Jbeta segments was used. A multiplex PCR assay on genomic DNA amplified the CDR3 region of rearranged TCR beta genes. The amplified TCR beta libraries were sequenced on the Illumina HiSeq System as 87-base-pair reads. Turning to the authors' computational methods: In a later analysis, roughly 80 million unique TCR beta chains were counted across the roughly 670 repertoires, and roughly 11 million of these chains were shared by at least two donors. Raw reads were error-corrected and collapsed into unique sequences by a nearest-neighbor algorithm in which closely related sequences were merged to remove PCR and sequencing errors. V, D and J gene segments were assigned by aligning CDR3 sequences to IMGT reference sequences. For a sequence to be retained, at least a six-nucleotide match to both a V gene segment and a J gene segment was required. Rearrangements were called productive when the CDR3 lacked stop codons and stayed in frame with V and J; all others were non-productive. CDR3 was defined according to IMGT convention as the region running from the second conserved V-encoded cysteine to the conserved J-encoded phenylalanine. Sequences without an unambiguous match to a single V gene segment were excluded from the earlier analysis of several hundred of the donors. An earlier analysis of 587 of the donors classified V segments as functional when productive rearrangements were above 56.7% and as segregating when the standard deviation between donors was above 5%. A statistical classification framework was built to diagnose cytomegalovirus status from the catalog of TCR beta chain sequences. A later analysis assigned V and J genes by comparing TCR nucleotide sequences with IMGT/GENE-DB human TR gene sequences. The TCRdist pipeline was used in a later analysis to assign CDR3 sequences and most-parsimonious VDJ recombination scenarios. In a later analysis, each TCR beta chain was defined by its CDR3 amino acid sequence together with its V-gene family, and reads lacking a unique V-gene family were excluded. A later analysis removed several hundred highly shared, low-generation-probability nucleotide sequences to deal with suspected cross-contamination and a sequencing artifact. For each public chain, a later analysis derived a clonal expansion index from normalized ranks of inferred template counts within each repertoire. In a later analysis, generation probabilities were computed with a VDJ recombination model fitted to out-of-frame rearrangements, and the resulting probabilities were checked against IGoR. A later analysis scored TCR-TCR, TCR-HLA and TCR-CMV co-occurrence with hypergeometric tests, applying a repertoire-size bias correction to TCR pairs. False discovery rates were estimated in a later analysis by permuting HLA or CMV assignments 20 times. In a later analysis, co-occurring TCRs were grouped using DBSCAN, and TCRdist sequence similarity was added for clustering within HLA-allele-positive subsets. Repertoires with fewer than 30,000 or more than 120,000 public chains were left out of co-occurrence clustering, as were roughly five repertoires with anomalous nucleotide sharing. TCRdb holds this immuneACCESS table with in-frame rearrangements only. Some clones are missing; in checked studies, unresolved V genes explain under half, and the rest has no known cause. The V and J calls and clone size are taken from that table; D and trimming were inferred from the DNA. The table kept for this sample lists some 67,000 clones. About 1.8% of the sample lies in the top ten.

This sample was taken from a study of cytomegalovirus exposure and HLA in healthy donors (TCRdb year 2017). With regard to the full study: According to an earlier analysis of a few hundred of the donors, 150 million to 200 million T cells yielded 90 million to 140 million unique TCR beta sequences and approximately 280 Gb of sequence data. Roughly 300 gigabases of sequencing data and roughly 90 million unique TCR sequences were included in an early release covering roughly 600 HLA-typed donors. Donor age, sex, ethnicity and CMV serostatus were compiled together with the repertoire data. The later analysis used no new phenotypic data to find candidate immune exposures, relying instead on TCR beta sequences and their occurrence across donors. A later genetic analysis took genome-wide SNP genotypes for about three fifths of the 666 donors and used that subset as a discovery cohort. The aim of the study was to test whether cataloging public T cell receptors could identify signatures of past pathogen exposure. The number of typed donors differed by locus: roughly 629-630 for A, B, C, DRB1 and DQB1; approximately 530 for DQA1; over 600 for DPA1; and some 430 for DPB1. A later analysis re-examined previously published TCR beta repertoires from more than 650 donors and added high-resolution HLA genotyping to investigate patterns of TCR occurrence. Across roughly 420 genotyped donors of the cohort, an average of about 220,000 unique TCR beta nucleotide sequences per donor were sequenced, and roughly 20% of those sequences were non-productive. In addition to the first cohort of roughly 670 subjects, a separate validation cohort of approximately 110 different subjects was used. Every repertoire in the discovery cohort had been generated on one and the same sequencing platform. An earlier analysis of some 500 of the donors used high-throughput TCR beta sequencing to judge whether each TCR beta V gene segment behaved as functional or pseudogenic. The study profiled the T cell repertoires of fewer than 850 subjects by immunosequencing and related them to cytomegalovirus serostatus. The study combined high-throughput TCR immunosequencing, statistical association of individual TCRs with disease status, and machine learning to predict cytomegalovirus infection status. About five DR-DQ haplotypes were treated as single units for association and clustering because of strong linkage in the cohort. The genetic ancestry cluster associated with self-reported Caucasian donors included around 76% of the roughly 400 genotyped donors. HLA typing included class I and class II loci at four-digit resolution.

The paper's findings and limits, for the study overall: A further reported finding was that TCR beta sequences accurately predicted the HLA-A and HLA-B alleles for most subjects in the first cohort. In a later analysis, HLA-associated TCR beta chains were found to be more clonally expanded and to have lower generation probabilities than equally common non-associated chains. Because the 87-base-pair reads could not distinguish some IMGT-functional V segments, including TRBV6-2 and TRBV6-3, those segments were excluded. A later analysis associated about 17,000 TCR beta sequences with specific HLA alleles at a false discovery rate of 0.05. The classifier was reported to diagnose cytomegalovirus status with high specificity and sensitivity in both the original cohort and the validation cohort. The study listed 164 TCR beta chains as associated with cytomegalovirus. A group of highly shared sequence variants was considered likely to be a technical artifact of the sequencing pipeline. In a later analysis, several top co-occurrence clusters were reported to appear linked to parvovirus B19, influenza, CMV and Epstein-Barr virus. Broadly in line with IMGT annotations, most TCR beta V segments showed up in productive rearrangements about 87% or about 30% of the time in an earlier analysis of several hundred of the donors. In a later analysis, most CMV-associated TCR beta chains were found to appear HLA-restricted, with HLA associations seemingly driven largely by CMV exposure. While some public TCRs were present in many individuals, most TCR sequences turned up only very rarely across donors. In a later analysis, TCR association rates were found to vary across HLA loci, with the most associated TCRs seen for DRB1 alleles and the fewest for HLA-C alleles. A later genetic analysis reported fewer N-insertions in productive TCRs among donors in an Asian-associated ancestry cluster than the roughly 700-donor mean. It was suggested by the authors that the approach could potentially be generalized to other disease states and immunological phenotypes. In a later genetic analysis, a missense DCLRE1C variant was associated with V-gene and J-gene trimming of TCR beta chains, and the association was replicated in an independent cohort. Roughly uniform sequencing depth across donors was assumed in presence/absence analyses, although this assumption may not hold. The cohort was sequenced for TCR beta chains only, and without alpha or paired-chain data the features that could be detected were limited. Linkage disequilibrium might explain the correlated functional status among segregating V segments, but an unknown experimental factor could not be ruled out. When HLA alleles, especially DR and DQ, strongly co-occurred, TCR associations were difficult to assign to individual alleles. Because counts were too low, some 17 rarely observed V segments, including chromosome 9 orphons, were excluded from the earlier analysis of some 590 of the donors. In vitro tests confirmed that a few of the cytomegalovirus-associated TCR beta chains recognize cytomegalovirus antigens. The only immune exposure information available for the cohort was CMV serostatus. HLA typing was unavailable for some donors at each locus, so association tests used only the typed subset.

V is cut back by 7 bases and J by 6 bases, with 12 bases in the junction unmatched. The CDR3 has 13 amino acids, counting the end cysteine and phenylalanine. The DNA shown is the 39-base CDR3, in frame from base 1. CDR1 and CDR2, looked up from the germline V gene (reference sequence), are GTSNPN and SVGIG. The cohort consisted of 650 to 850 healthy bone marrow donors. Cohort members were all nominally healthy when sampled, although unrecorded immune exposures were likely present. The donor tested CMV seronegative and was one of the 352 seronegative cohort members. Each donor provided a peripheral blood sample, and peripheral blood mononuclear cells were used for TCR beta sequencing. The Qiagen DNeasy Blood Extraction Kit was used to extract genomic DNA from the blood cell samples.

The material sequenced was PBMCs. The clonotype was recovered from a woman aged 25 to 39 in good health and CMV-seronegative. Recombination linked TRBV30 to TRBJ2-7, with TRBD1 identical over 7 junction bases. The CDR3 reads as follows: CAFSRGKSGEQYF. The nucleotides are TGTGCCTTTTCCAGGGGGAAGTCGGGCGAGCAGTACTTC. With all but the CDR3 taken from the reference TRBV30 and TRBJ2-7 genes, the full variable domain is: SQTIHQWPATLVQPVGSPLSLECTVEGTSNPNLYWYRQAAGRGLQLLFYSVGIGQISSEVPQNLSASRPQDRQFILSSKKLLLSDSGFYLCAFSRGKSGEQYFGPGTRLTVT.